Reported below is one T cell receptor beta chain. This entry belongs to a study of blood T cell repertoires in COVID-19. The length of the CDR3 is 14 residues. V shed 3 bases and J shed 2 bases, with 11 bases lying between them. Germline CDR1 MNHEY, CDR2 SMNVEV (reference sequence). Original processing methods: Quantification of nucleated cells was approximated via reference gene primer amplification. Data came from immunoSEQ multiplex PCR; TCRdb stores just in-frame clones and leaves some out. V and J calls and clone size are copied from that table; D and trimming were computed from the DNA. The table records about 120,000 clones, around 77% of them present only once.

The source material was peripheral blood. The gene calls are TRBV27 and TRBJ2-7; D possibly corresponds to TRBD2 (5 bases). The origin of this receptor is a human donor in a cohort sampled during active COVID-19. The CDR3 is CASSLGGSPYEQYF. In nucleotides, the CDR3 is TGTGCCAGCAGTTTGGGCGGGTCTCCCTACGAGCAGTACTTC.